Shown below are 23 T cell receptor beta chains from a single sample sequenced in a study of blood T cell repertoires in COVID-19. Libraries were prepared by immunoSEQ multiplex PCR; TCRdb keeps only in-frame clonotypes and omits some of them. Of around 170,000 clones listed, approximately 86% are singletons. Input material: peripheral blood. The receptors come from a man aged 45-60 years with active or convalescent COVID-19.

This clone was seen more than once but under ten times. V is TRBV5-5 and J is TRBJ2-5; D unclear. The V gene's germline CDR1 is SGHKS and CDR2 YYEKEE (reference sequence). The CDR3 has 11 residues. V lost 3 bases, J lost 4 bases, and 4 bases lay in between. This CDR3 reads CASSSVETQYF. In DNA form, the CDR3 reads TGTGCCAGCAGCTCCGTAGAGACCCAGTACTTC.

This clone has a handful of counts. CDR3 loop: CASSLCYSHSGNTIYF. The CDR3 region has the DNA TGTGCCAGCAGCTTATGTTACAGCCACTCTGGAAACACCATATATTTT. This chain uses TRBV7-3 with TRBJ1-3; D ambiguous. CDR3 length equals 16 residues. The germline V gene has CDR1 SGHTA and CDR2 FQGTGA. Trimming took off 2 bases at V and 0 bases at J, with 11 bases between the two ends.

V is TRBV6-5 and J is TRBJ2-2, with 7 bases matching TRBD1. Germline V gene lookup returns CDR1 MNHEY and CDR2 SVGAGI. The CDR3 consists of 14 residues. Trimming removed 5 bases from V and 3 bases from J; junction bases left unmatched: 3. The CDR3 DNA is TGTGCCAGCAGTCGACAGGGATACACCGGGGAGCTGTTTTTT. Translation: CASSRQGYTGELFF.

The chain couples TRBV4-2 to TRBJ1-1, with 9 bases lining up with TRBD1. The CDR3 sequence is 14 residues long. CDR1 LGHNA and CDR2 YNFKEQ come from the germline V gene. V shed 0 bases, J shed 8 bases, and the junction held 4 bases outside the gene matches. The CDR3: CASSQEDRGREAFF. In DNA, the CDR3 is TGTGCCAGCAGCCAAGAGGACAGGGGCAGGGAAGCTTTCTTT.

The chain couples TRBV4-1 to TRBJ1-4, with TRBD1 identical over 12 bases. Per the germline V gene, CDR1 is MGHRA and CDR2 is YSYEKL. V gave up 3 bases and J gave up 7 bases; unmatched junction bases: 15. The CDR3 loop spans 19 amino acids. CDR3 bases: TGCGCCAGCAGCCACACCCGGGACAGGGGGCTGGTGGTTGGTGAAAAACTGTTTTTT. Translation: CASSHTRDRGLVVGEKLFF.

The CDR3, as DNA: TGTGCCAGCAGCGCGCTCCTGGGCAATAATGAAAAACTGTTTTTT. Translated: CASSALLGNNEKLFF. The rearrangement joins TRBV7-9 to TRBJ1-4; D is undetermined. The V end lost 5 bases, the J end lost 4 bases, and 14 bases lay between the germline ends. The length of the CDR3 is 15 residues. Germline V gives CDR1 SEHNR, CDR2 FQNEAQ (reference sequence).

The V and J genes are TRBV6-1 and TRBJ1-1, with 7 nucleotides matching TRBD1. CDR1 and CDR2 (germline): MNHNS, SASEGT. After removal of 3 bases from V and 5 bases from J, the junction contained 6 bases not matched to a gene. The CDR3 consists of 14 residues. The CDR3 DNA reads TGTGCCAGCAGTGAGAGTGACAGGGTTACTGAAGCTTTCTTT. This translates into CASSESDRVTEAFF.

The count of this clone is one. The chain combines TRBV12-5 with TRBJ1-5, with 7 nucleotides matching TRBD1. V lost 10 bases and J lost 4; bases outside the gene matches: 4. Per germline, CDR1 LGHNT and CDR2 FRNRAP. This CDR3 is 12 amino acids long. CDR3: CATTGANQPQHF. DNA of the CDR3: TGTGCTACCACAGGGGCAAATCAGCCCCAGCATTTT.

The J gene is TRBJ2-5, the V gene TRBV18; TRBD1 matches 9 bases. The trim removed 0 bases at V and 2 bases at J, leaving 1 base unmatched. The germline V gene encodes CDR1 KGHSH and CDR2 LQKENI. CDR3 length: 15 residues. The CDR3 protein is CASSPPGQGQETQYF. DNA for the CDR3: TGTGCCAGCTCACCACCGGGACAGGGACAAGAGACCCAGTACTTC. Filled out from reference TRBV18 and TRBJ2-5, the complete variable domain reads NAGVMQNPRHLVRRRGQEARLRCSPMKGHSHVYWYRQLPEEGLKFMVYLQKENIIDESGMPKERFSAEFPKEGPSILRIQQVVRGDSAAYFCASSPPGQGQETQYFGPGTRLLVL.

J is TRBJ2-3 and V is TRBV7-3; maybe TRBD1 (5 bases). CDR3 length: 13 residues. The germline V gene encodes CDR1 SGHTA and CDR2 FQGTGA. V was shortened by 5 bases and J by 2 bases, with 8 bases between the two germline ends. The CDR3 DNA reads as TGTGCCAGCAGCCACGGACACACAGATACGCAGTATTTT. This gives the protein CASSHGHTDTQYF.

CDR3 residues: CASNQQGLVTEAFF. The DNA for the CDR3 is TGTGCCAGCAATCAACAGGGTCTGGTCACTGAAGCTTTCTTT. The chain uses TRBV6-5 and TRBJ1-1; maybe TRBD1 (6 bases). In germline, CDR1 is MNHEY, CDR2 SVGAGI. This CDR3 contains 14 residues. V lost 7 bases, J lost 4 bases, and 16 bases lay in between.

The J gene is TRBJ1-1, the V gene TRBV18, with TRBD1 as a possible D gene (5 bases). The CDR3 spans 15 residues. V lost 2 bases and J lost 5, with 15 bases in between. CDR1 is KGHSH, CDR2 LQKENI, per germline. This CDR3 reads CASSPLLGAWTEAFF. The CDR3, as DNA: TGTGCCAGCTCACCATTATTAGGGGCCTGGACTGAAGCTTTCTTT.

The chain joins TRBV6-2 or TRBV6-3 to TRBJ1-6, with D possibly TRBD1 on 6 matching bases. The germline V gene has CDR1 MNHEY and CDR2 SVGEGT. The CDR3 contains 15 residues. Trimming removed 2 bases at V and 5 bases at J, with 10 bases between. The CDR3 sequence is CASSYVQGHNSPLHF. The CDR3 coding sequence is TGTGCCAGCAGTTACGTACAGGGCCATAATTCACCCCTCCACTTT.

The J gene is TRBJ2-3, the V gene TRBV24-1; D not certain. The CDR3 covers 15 residues. Germline V gene sequence: CDR1 KGHDR, CDR2 SFDVKD. Trimming shortened V by 6 bases and J by 0 bases, and 12 bases separated the two germline ends. The CDR3 nucleotides read TGTGCCACCAGTTTGACACAAGCTAGCACAGATACGCAGTATTTT. Its protein product is CATSLTQASTDTQYF.

This chain joins TRBV27 and TRBJ1-2; 8 bases line up with TRBD1. In germline, CDR1 is MNHEY, CDR2 SMNVEV (reference sequence). Trimming at V came to 5 bases and at J to 4 bases, leaving 9 bases not matched to a gene. This CDR3 has 15 amino acids. The CDR3 DNA follows: TGTGCCAGCAGTGGGATCACCGGACAGGGCTATGGCTACACCTTC. Its protein product is CASSGITGQGYGYTF.

This rearrangement joins TRBV19 to TRBJ1-2; no reliable D call. Germline assignment: CDR1 LNHDA and CDR2 SQIVND (reference sequence). The CDR3 contains 13 residues. V dropped 5 bases and J dropped 4 bases, with 11 bases sitting between them. CDR3 loop: CASSRRGRYGYTF. The CDR3 nucleotides are TGTGCCAGTAGTCGGCGGGGTCGCTATGGCTACACCTTC.

The gene calls are TRBV29-1 and TRBJ2-5; D is possibly TRBD1 (5 bases). The CDR3 totals 12 residues. Germline CDR1 reads SQVTM; CDR2 reads ANQGSEA. V was shortened by 3 bases and J by 5 bases, with 10 bases between the two germline ends. CDR3 loop: CSVEQGRETQYF. The CDR3 nucleotides are TGCAGCGTTGAGCAGGGAAGGGAGACCCAGTACTTC. The whole variable domain, remainder taken from reference TRBV29-1 and TRBJ2-5, is SAVISQKPSRDICQRGTSLTIQCQVDSQVTMMFWYRQQPGQSLTLIATANQGSEATYESGFVIDKFPISRPNLTFSTLTVSNMSPEDSSIYLCSVEQGRETQYFGPGTRLLVL.

The rearrangement joins TRBV27 to TRBJ2-5; D possibly corresponds to TRBD2 (6 bases). Per germline, CDR1 MNHEY and CDR2 SMNVEV (reference sequence). V was pared by 7 bases and J by 2 bases, with 17 bases between. This CDR3 is 15 amino acids long. The CDR3 loop is CASTSVGGPQETQYF. CDR3 nucleotides: TGTGCCAGCACCTCCGTGGGGGGTCCTCAAGAGACCCAGTACTTC.

About this clone: One end of the junction does not line up with germline, which may come from a read error. The chain combines TRBV27 with TRBJ2-2, with TRBD1 matching 8 bases. The germline V gene has CDR1 MNHEY and CDR2 SMNVEV (reference sequence). This CDR3 comprises 17 residues. The CDR3 protein is CASSNRGTGGFTRELFF. CDR3 nucleotide sequence: TGTGCCAGCAGTAACCGCGGTACAGGGGGGTTCACCCGGGAGCTGTTTTTT.

The chain couples TRBV5-4 to TRBJ2-6, with unresolved D. V was shortened by 0 bases and J by 0 bases, with 4 bases between the two germline ends. This CDR3 region has 15 residues. Germline V CDR1 and CDR2: SGHNT, YYREEE (reference sequence). CDR3 coding DNA: TGTGCCAGCAGCTTGGTCAGCTCTGGGGCCAACGTCCTGACTTTC. Protein: CASSLVSSGANVLTF.

This rearrangement joins TRBV5-1 to TRBJ2-5; 11 bases map to TRBD2. CDR1 SGHRS and CDR2 YFSETQ come from the germline V gene. With V trimmed by 3 bases and J by 5 bases, 3 bases remained unmatched. The CDR3 contains 14 residues. DNA for the CDR3: TGCGCCAGCAGCTGGACTAGCGGGTTTGAGACCCAGTACTTC. Amino acid sequence: CASSWTSGFETQYF.

The chain is built from TRBV15 and TRBJ2-3; the match to TRBD2 covers 9 bases. The germline V gene encodes CDR1 LNHNV and CDR2 YYDKDF (reference sequence). Trimming cost V 5 bases and J 1 base; bases outside gene matches: 7. The CDR3 runs to 16 residues. CDR3 bases: TGTGCCACCAGCCAGGCTAGCGGGAAGGGCACAGATACGCAGTATTTT. This encodes CATSQASGKGTDTQYF.

V usage is TRBV19 and J usage is TRBJ1-5, with 9 bases aligning to TRBD1. The CDR3 runs 15 residues. Germline values: CDR1 LNHDA, CDR2 SQIVND (reference sequence). The junction had 10 bases not matched to a gene; V was cut back by 6 bases and J by 7 bases. CDR3 in DNA: TGTGCCAGTAGACAACACAGGGGGCTTAAGCAGCCCCAGCATTTT. Translation: CASRQHRGLKQPQHF. Together with reference TRBV19 and TRBJ1-5, the CDR3 gives the full variable domain: DGGITQSPKYLFRKEGQNVTLSCEQNLNHDAMYWYRQDPGQGLRLIYYSQIVNDFQKGDIAEGYSVSREKKESFPLTVTSAQKNPTAFYLCASRQHRGLKQPQHFGDGTRLSIL.